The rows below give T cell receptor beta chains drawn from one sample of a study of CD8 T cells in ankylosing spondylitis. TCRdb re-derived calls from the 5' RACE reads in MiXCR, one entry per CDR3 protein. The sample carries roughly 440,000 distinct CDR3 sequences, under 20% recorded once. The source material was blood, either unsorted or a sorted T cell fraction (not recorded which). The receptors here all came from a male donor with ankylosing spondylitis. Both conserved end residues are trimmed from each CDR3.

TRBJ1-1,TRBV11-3,ASSLGSGESTEAF
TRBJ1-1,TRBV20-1,SASQSRKLNTEAF
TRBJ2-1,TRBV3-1,ASSQAGTDNEQF
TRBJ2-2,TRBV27,ASSFGTGGYGELF
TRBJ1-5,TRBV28,ASSFLGTANQPQH
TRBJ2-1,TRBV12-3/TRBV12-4,ASRPGSLPNEQF
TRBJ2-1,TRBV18,ASSPPLAGVGDEQF
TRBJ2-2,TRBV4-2,ASRPDRVGTGELF
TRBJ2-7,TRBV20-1,SARAAGLTAYEQY
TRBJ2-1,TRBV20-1,SARDISYNEQF
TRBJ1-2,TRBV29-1,SVESRAGGNRYGYT
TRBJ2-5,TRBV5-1,ASSPGGANLQETQY
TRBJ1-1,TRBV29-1,SVERAGQDMNTEAF
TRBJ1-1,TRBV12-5,ASALPPRPGAF
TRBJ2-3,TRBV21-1,ASSNTTGAIYTDTQY
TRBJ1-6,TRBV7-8,ASSREGGSSPLH
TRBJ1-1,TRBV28,ASSTHGRGSTEAF
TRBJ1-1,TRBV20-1,SAPRGGPRNTEAF
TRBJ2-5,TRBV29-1,SVEEGSGETQY
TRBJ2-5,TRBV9,ASSGQGNTETQY
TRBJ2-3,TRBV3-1,ASSQRDRETDTQY
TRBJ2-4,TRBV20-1,SAERRAAKNIQY
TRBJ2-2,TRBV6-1,ASSLSLAGTGELF
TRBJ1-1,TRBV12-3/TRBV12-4,ASIRGQGVSAF
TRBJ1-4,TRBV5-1,ASSSNTATNEKLF
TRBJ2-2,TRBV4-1,ASSQEEMNTGELF
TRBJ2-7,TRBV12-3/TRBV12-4,ASSPLGQSNEEQY
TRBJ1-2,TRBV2,ASSANRGLNYGYT
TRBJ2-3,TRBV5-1,ASSLEASGGTDTQY
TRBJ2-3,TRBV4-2,ASSQDIPAGVPDTQY
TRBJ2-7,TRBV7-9,ASSLHREGGYEQY
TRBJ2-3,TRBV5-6,ASTTGFDTQY
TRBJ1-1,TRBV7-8,ASSRERNTEAF
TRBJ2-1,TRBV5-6,ASSSERASYNEQF
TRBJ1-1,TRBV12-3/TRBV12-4,ASKLTGGNTEAF
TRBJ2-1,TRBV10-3,AISSTTSGLHNEQF
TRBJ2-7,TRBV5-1,ASSFLRQGENEQY
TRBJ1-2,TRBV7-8,ASSLAEGVKVRGGYT
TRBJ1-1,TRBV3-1,ASSQMGSTTEAF
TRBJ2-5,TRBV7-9,ASSRTGTEETQY
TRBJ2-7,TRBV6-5,ASRKGAGEQY
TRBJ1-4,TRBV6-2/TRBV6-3,ASSRRTGNEKLF
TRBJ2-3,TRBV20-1,SARSASKSTDTQY
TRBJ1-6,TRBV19,ASSTPGRREDSPLH
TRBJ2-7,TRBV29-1,SVRTQGHEQY
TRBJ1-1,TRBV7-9,ASSLRTGTNTEAF
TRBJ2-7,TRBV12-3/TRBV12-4,ASSKHDEQY
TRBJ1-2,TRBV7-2,ASSLGGTGSQERYT
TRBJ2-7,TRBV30,AWSLDGYEQY
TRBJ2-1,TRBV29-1,SCAAVVREQF
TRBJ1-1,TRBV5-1,ASRWGGDTEAF
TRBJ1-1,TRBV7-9,ASSFNRGSGTEAF
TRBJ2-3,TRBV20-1,SAISILGGTADTQY
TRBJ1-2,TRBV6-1,ASRLRETYGYT
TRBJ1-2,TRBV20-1,SAGGSNYGYT
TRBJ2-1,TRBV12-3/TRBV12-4,ACSPTSGGIQVSYNEQF
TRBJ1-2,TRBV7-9,ASSSTGRGGYT
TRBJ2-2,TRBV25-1,ASSVLAGGRGTGELF
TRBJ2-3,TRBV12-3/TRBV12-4,ASTERRSPDTQY